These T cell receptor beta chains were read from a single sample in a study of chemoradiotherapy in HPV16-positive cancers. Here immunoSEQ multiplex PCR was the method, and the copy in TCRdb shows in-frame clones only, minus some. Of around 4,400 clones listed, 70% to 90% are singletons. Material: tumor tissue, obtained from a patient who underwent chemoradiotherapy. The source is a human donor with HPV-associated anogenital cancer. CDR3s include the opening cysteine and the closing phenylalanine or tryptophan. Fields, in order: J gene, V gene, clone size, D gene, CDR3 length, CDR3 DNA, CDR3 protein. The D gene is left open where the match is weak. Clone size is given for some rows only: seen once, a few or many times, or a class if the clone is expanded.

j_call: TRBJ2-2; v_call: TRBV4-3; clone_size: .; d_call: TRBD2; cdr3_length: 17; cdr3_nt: TGCGCCAGCAGCCAAGACGCGGGGGGTACGAACACCGGGGAGCTGTTTTTT; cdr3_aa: CASSQDAGGTNTGELFF
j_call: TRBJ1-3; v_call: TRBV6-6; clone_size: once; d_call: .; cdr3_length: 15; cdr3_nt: TGTGCCAGCAGTACACGGATGAACTCTGGAAACACCATATATTTT; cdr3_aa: CASSTRMNSGNTIYF
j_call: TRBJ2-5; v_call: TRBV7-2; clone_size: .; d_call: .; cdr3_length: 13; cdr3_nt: TGTGCCAGCAGCTTAGGCCCGGGGAAGACCCAGTACTTC; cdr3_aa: CASSLGPGKTQYF
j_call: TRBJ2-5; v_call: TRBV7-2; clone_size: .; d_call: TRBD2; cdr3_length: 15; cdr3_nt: TGTGCCAGCAGCTTAGGACTAGCGGGGAGGGAGACCCAGTACTTC; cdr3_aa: CASSLGLAGRETQYF
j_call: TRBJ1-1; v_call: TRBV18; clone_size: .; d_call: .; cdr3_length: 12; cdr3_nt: TGTGCCAGCTCATCGCCAGGGGCGCAGGCTTTCTTT; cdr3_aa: CASSSPGAQAFF
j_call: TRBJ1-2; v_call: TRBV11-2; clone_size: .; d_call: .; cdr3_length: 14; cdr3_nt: TGTGCCAGCAGCCCCCAGGGTACCGGCTATGGCTACACCTTC; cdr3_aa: CASSPQGTGYGYTF
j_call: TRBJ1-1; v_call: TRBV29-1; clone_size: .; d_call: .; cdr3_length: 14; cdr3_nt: TGCAGCGTTGAAGGAGGGGGATCGAACACTGAAGCTTTCTTT; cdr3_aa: CSVEGGGSNTEAFF
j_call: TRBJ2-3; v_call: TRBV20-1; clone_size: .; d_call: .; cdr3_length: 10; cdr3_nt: TGCAGTGCTAGCGACAGTACGCAGTATTTT; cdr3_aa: CSASDSTQYF
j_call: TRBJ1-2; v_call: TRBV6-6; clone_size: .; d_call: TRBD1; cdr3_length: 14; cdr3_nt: TGTGCCAGCAGACCGACAGGGAACCACTATGGCTACACCTTC; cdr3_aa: CASRPTGNHYGYTF
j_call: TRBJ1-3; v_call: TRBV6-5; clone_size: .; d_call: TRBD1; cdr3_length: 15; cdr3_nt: TGTGCCAGCAGTAACGACAGGGGGTTTGGAAACACCATATATTTT; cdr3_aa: CASSNDRGFGNTIYF
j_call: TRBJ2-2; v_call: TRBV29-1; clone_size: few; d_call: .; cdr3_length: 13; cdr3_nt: TGCAGCGTCATGTCTCCTAGAGCGGGGGAGCTGTTTTTT; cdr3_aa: CSVMSPRAGELFF
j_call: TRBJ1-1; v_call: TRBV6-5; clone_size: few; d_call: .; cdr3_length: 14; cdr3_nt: TGTGCCAGCATACCACAGGGCAGGGGCACTGAAGCTTTCTTT; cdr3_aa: CASIPQGRGTEAFF
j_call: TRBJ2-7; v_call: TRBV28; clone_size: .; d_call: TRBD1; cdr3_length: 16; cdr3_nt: TGTGCCAGCAGTCCGCTGCCCGGGCAGGGGGCCGACGAGCAGTACTTC; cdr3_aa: CASSPLPGQGADEQYF
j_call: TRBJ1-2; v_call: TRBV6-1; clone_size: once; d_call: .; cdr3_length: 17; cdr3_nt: TGTGCCAGCAGTGAAGTTATGTCGACAGCCTCAGGCTATGGCTACACCTTC; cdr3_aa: CASSEVMSTASGYGYTF
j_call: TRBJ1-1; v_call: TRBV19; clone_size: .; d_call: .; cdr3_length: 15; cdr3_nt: TGTGCCAGTAGTACTTACAATCTACTGAGGACTGAAGCTTTCTTT; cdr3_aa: CASSTYNLLRTEAFF
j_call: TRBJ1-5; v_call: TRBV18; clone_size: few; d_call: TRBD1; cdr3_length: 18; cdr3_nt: TGTGCCAGCTCACGTAGGGGGACAGTCTTAGGAACGGATCAGCCCCAGCATTTT; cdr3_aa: CASSRRGTVLGTDQPQHF
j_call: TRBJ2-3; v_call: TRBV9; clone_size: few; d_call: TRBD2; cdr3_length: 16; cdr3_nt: TGTGCCAGCAGCGTACGGGTAGCGGGAGAAGGAGATACGCAGTATTTT; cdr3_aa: CASSVRVAGEGDTQYF
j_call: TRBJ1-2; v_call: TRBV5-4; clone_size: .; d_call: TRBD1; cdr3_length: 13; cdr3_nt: TGTGCCAGCAGCGGTCAGGGGGAAGGAGTCTACACCTTC; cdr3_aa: CASSGQGEGVYTF
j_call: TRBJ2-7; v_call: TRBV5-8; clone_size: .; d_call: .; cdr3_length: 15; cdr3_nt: TGTGCCAGCAACCTAAGGGCATTCAACTCCTACGAGCAGTACTTC; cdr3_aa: CASNLRAFNSYEQYF
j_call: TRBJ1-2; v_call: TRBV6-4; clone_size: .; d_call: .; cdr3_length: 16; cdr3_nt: TGTGCCAGCAGTGACTCGACCCCCGGGACGGCTTATGGCTACACCTTC; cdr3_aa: CASSDSTPGTAYGYTF
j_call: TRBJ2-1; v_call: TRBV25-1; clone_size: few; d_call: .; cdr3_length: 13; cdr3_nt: TGTGCCAGCTCTTGGGGGGCCTCCGGGGAGCAGTTCTTC; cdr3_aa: CASSWGASGEQFF
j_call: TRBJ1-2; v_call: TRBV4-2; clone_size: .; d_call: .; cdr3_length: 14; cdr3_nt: TGTGCCAGCAGCCATTTTGACGAGGGGACTGGCTACACCTTC; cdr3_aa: CASSHFDEGTGYTF
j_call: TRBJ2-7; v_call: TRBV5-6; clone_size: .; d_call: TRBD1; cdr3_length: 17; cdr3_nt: TGTGCCAGCAGCTCCAAACATGGGACAGGGCGATTCGACGAGCAGTACTTC; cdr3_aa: CASSSKHGTGRFDEQYF
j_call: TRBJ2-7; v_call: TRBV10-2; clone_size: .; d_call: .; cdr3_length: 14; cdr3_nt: TGCGCCAGCAGTGAGAGGCGGGACCCGTACGAGCAGTACTTC; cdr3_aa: CASSERRDPYEQYF
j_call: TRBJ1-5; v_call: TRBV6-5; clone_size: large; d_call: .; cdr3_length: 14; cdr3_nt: TGTGCCAGCAGTACTGGCCAGAAGAATCAGCCCCAGCATTTT; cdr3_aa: CASSTGQKNQPQHF
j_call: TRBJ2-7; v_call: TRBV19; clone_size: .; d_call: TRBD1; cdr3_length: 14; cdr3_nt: TGTGCCAGTAGCCCACAGGGGTCCTCTTACGAGCAGTACTTC; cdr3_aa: CASSPQGSSYEQYF
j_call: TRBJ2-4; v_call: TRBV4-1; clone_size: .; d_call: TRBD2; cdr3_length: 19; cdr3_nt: TGCGCCAGCAGCCACCCGGGACTAGCGGGGGGGCCGGACAAAAACATTCAGTACTTC; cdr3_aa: CASSHPGLAGGPDKNIQYF